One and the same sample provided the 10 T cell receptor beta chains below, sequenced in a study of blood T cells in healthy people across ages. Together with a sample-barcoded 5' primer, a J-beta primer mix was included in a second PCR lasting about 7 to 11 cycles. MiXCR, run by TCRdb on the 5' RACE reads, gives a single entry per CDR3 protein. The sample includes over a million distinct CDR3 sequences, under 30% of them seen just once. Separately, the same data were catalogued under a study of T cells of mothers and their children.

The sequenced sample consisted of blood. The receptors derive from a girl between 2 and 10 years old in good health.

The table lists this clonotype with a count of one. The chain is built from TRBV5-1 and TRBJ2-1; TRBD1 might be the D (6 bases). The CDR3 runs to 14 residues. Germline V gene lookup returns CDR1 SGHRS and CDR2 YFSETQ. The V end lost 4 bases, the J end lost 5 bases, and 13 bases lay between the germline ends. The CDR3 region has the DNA TGCGCCAGCAGCACAACAGGGAGCAACAATGAGCAGTTCTTC. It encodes CASSTTGSNNEQFF.

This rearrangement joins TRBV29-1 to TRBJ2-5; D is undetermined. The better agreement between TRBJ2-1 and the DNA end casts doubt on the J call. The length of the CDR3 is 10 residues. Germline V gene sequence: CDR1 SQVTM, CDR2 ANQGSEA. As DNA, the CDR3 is TGCAGCGTTGAAGAGAACGAGCAGTTCTTC. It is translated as CSVEENEQFF.

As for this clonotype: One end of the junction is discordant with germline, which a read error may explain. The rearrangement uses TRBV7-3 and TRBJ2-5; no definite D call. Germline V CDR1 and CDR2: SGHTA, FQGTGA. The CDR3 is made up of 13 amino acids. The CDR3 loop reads CASSFTDQGTQYF. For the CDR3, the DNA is TGCGCCAGCAGCTTTACAGACCAAGGGACCCAGTACTTC. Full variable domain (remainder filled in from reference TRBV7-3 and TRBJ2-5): GAGVSQTPSNKVTEKGKYVELRCDPISGHTALYWYRQSLGQGPEFLIYFQGTGAADDSGLPNDRFFAVRPEGSVSTLKIQRTERGDSAVYLCASSFTDQGTQYFGPGTRLLVL.

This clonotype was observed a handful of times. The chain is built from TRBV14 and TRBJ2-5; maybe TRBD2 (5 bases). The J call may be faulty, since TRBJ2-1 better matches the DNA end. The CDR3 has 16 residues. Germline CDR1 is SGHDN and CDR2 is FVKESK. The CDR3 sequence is CASSPPGSTSHNEQFF. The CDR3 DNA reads TGTGCCAGCAGCCCACCGGGATCTACGTCCCACAATGAGCAGTTCTTC.

The CDR3 sequence: CASTVRGFHQPQHF. CDR3 DNA: TGTGCCAGCACCGTGCGGGGTTTCCATCAGCCCCAGCATTTT. This chain joins TRBV5-6 and TRBJ1-5; D is undetermined. V was shortened by 6 bases and J by 5 bases, with 15 bases between the two germline ends. CDR3 length equals 14 residues. The germline V gene has CDR1 SGHDT and CDR2 YYEEEE. Using reference TRBV5-6 and TRBJ1-5 for the parts outside the CDR3, the full variable domain is DAGVTQSPTHLIKTRGQQVTLRCSPKSGHDTVSWYQQALGQGPQFIFQYYEEEERQRGNFPDRFSGHQFPNYSSELNVNALLLGDSALYLCASTVRGFHQPQHFGDGTRLSIL.

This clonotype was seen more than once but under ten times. In nucleotides, the CDR3 is TGTGCTAGTGGTATAGACCACAATGAGCAGTTCTTC. It codes for CASGIDHNEQFF. J is TRBJ2-1 and V is TRBV12-5; unclear D gene. V was shortened by 5 bases and J by 5 bases, with 7 bases between the two germline ends. Germline loops: CDR1 LGHNT, CDR2 FRNRAP. There are 12 residues in the CDR3.

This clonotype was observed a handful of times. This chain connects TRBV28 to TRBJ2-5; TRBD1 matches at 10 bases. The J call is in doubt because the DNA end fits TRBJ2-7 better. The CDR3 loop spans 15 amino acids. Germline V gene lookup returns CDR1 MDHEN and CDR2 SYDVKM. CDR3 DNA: TGTGCCAGCAGCTCGGGACAGGGGATCTTTTACGAGCAGTACTTC. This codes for CASSSGQGIFYEQYF.

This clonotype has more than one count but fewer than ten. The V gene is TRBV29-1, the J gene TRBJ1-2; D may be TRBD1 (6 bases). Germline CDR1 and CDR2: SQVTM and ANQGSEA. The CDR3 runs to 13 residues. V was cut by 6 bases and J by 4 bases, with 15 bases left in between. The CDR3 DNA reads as TGCAGCGTAAATCAGGGGAGTGTCTATGGCTACACCTTC. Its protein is CSVNQGSVYGYTF.

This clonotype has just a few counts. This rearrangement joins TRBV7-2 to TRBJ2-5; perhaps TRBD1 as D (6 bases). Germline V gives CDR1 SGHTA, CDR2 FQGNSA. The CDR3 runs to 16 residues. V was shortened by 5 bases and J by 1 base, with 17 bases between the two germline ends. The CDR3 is CASSQRTGHLQETQYF. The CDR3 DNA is TGTGCCAGCAGCCAGCGGACGGGACACCTCCAAGAGACCCAGTACTTC.

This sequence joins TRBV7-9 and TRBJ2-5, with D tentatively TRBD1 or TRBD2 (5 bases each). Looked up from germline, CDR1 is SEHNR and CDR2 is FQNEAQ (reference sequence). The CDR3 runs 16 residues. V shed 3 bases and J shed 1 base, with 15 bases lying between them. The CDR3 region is CASSFSVGPPQETQYF. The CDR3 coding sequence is TGTGCCAGCAGCTTTTCGGTGGGACCCCCCCAAGAGACCCAGTACTTC.